Below, 25 T cell receptor delta chains from the same sample are listed, as sequenced in a study of gamma-delta T cells after stem cell transplantation. TCRdb fed the RT-PCR reads to CATT. The sample includes roughly 1,500 delta-chain clones, around 15% seen only once; the top ten take around a quarter. The sequencing sample was made of gamma-delta T cells. The receptors originated from a human donor. It is not recorded whose cells these are; they may come from a transplant donor.

This clone is large (0.1 to 1%). Other DNA sequences in the same sample also yield this CDR3. The V and J genes are TRDV2 and TRDJ1; 9 nucleotides agree with TRDD3. The CDR3 consists of 21 residues. V was pared by 3 bases and J by 0 bases, with 22 bases of the junction left unmatched. The germline gives CDR1 GEAIGNYY, CDR2 EKD. The CDR3 nucleotides read TGTGCCTGTGACCCGATCCTACCGAACCCTACTGGGGGACTGTACACCGATAAACTCATCTTT. It specifies CACDPILPNPTGGLYTDKLIF.

Concerning this clone itself: A single base is all that separates this from a far larger clone, so a read error is likely. Other DNA sequences in this specimen translate into the identical CDR3. The CDR3 DNA reads as TGTGCCTGTGACGGGCTGGGCGATGCCGATAAACTCATCTTT. It codes for CACDGLGDADKLIF. This sequence joins TRDV2 and TRDJ1, with TRDD3 as a possible D gene (5 bases). This CDR3 contains 14 residues. V shed 3 bases and J shed 3 bases, with 13 bases lying between them. From germline, CDR1 is GEAIGNYY and CDR2 EKD.

This chain joins TRDV2 and TRDJ1; 10 bases map to TRDD3. V dropped 2 bases and J dropped 1; count of bases not matched to a gene: 18. Germline V lookup: CDR1 GEAIGNYY, CDR2 EKD. The CDR3 length is 20 residues. The CDR3 DNA reads TGTGCCTGTGACAACCTAGGCTTCACTGGGGGATTGGCCCGCACCGATAAACTCATCTTT. Translation gives CACDNLGFTGGLARTDKLIF.

In regard to this clone: A far more abundant clone sits one base away, making this likely a read error. The rearrangement uses TRDV2 and TRDJ1, with 9 bases matching TRDD3. Germline CDR1 GEAIGNYY, CDR2 EKD. The CDR3 is 22 amino acids. V trimming: 1 base; J trimming: 2 bases; junction bases outside the gene matches: 25. The CDR3 sequence: CACDTMTPRLGEIQPATDKLIF. The CDR3 nucleotides read TGTGCCTGTGACACGATGACGCCGAGACTGGGGGAGATACAACCCGCAACCGATAAACTCATCTTT.

This clone is termed large (0.1 to 1%). Different DNA sequences within this sample yield the same CDR3. The rearrangement uses TRDV2 and TRDJ1, with 13 bases identical to TRDD3. Losses at the gene ends were 0 bases for V and 0 bases for J; bases not matched to a gene: 3. This CDR3 spans 17 amino acids. Germline loops: CDR1 GEAIGNYY, CDR2 EKD. CDR3 region: CACDTLLGDTNTDKLIF. The CDR3 bases are TGTGCCTGTGACACCCTACTGGGGGATACGAACACCGATAAACTCATCTTT.

On this clone: A far larger clone is just one base off, so this is likely a read error. Other DNA sequences in the sample encode the same CDR3. The gene calls are TRDV2 and TRDJ1; 9 bases map to TRDD3. The CDR3 loop spans 17 amino acids. The V and J ends lost 1 base and 2 bases, in that order; junction bases with no gene match: 10. Germline assignment: CDR1 GEAIGNYY and CDR2 EKD. The CDR3 coding sequence is TGTGCCTGTGACACAGTACTAGGGGATACGGGGACCGATAAACTCATCTTT. Its translation is CACDTVLGDTGTDKLIF.

This clone is labeled as large (0.1 to 1%). The chain uses TRDV1 and TRDJ1; TRDD3 aligns across 11 bases. Trimming took 0 bases from V and 1 from J; bases not matched to a gene: 25. CDR3 size: 24 residues. Per germline, CDR1 TSWWSYY and CDR2 QGS. The CDR3 protein is CALGELRVRSLGDKVLVGTDKLIF. The CDR3 DNA reads as TGTGCTCTTGGGGAACTTAGAGTCCGTTCACTGGGGGATAAGGTCTTAGTGGGCACCGATAAACTCATCTTT.

On this clone: The protein that TCRdb holds for this DNA derives from a much larger clone and differs from the translated DNA at residue 4, which likely indicates a read error; the protein shown here is translated from the DNA. The chain recombines TRDV2 with TRDJ3, with D hard to call. CDR1 and CDR2 (germline): GEAIGNYY, EKD. The CDR3 runs to 23 residues. This CDR3 reads CACGTVRRSAGVGYLRDTRQMFF. The CDR3 DNA is TGTGCCTGTGGCACCGTCCGACGGTCCGCTGGAGTCGGGTATCTCCGGGACACCCGACAGATGTTTTTC.

This clone turned up a few times. The translation of this DNA and the TCRdb protein of a much larger clone differ at residue 11, probably owing to a read error; the protein shown here is translated from the DNA. The J gene is TRDJ3, the V gene TRDV2, with 13 bases fitting TRDD3. CDR1 and CDR2 (germline): GEAIGNYY, EKD. Unmatched junction bases numbered 9, after V lost 2 bases and J lost 3 bases. CDR3 length: 20 amino acids. The CDR3 sequence is CACDNVLGDTPSWDTRQMFF. DNA of the CDR3: TGTGCCTGTGACAATGTACTGGGGGATACGCCCAGCTGGGACACCCGACAGATGTTTTTC.

This clone occurred a few times. This likely traces to a read error, being one base from a far larger clone. Distinct nucleotide sequences in the sample also encode this CDR3. This sequence joins TRDV2 and TRDJ1, with 12 bases fitting TRDD3. V shed 3 bases, J shed 1 base, and the junction held 8 bases outside the gene matches. CDR1 is GEAIGNYY, CDR2 EKD, per germline. The CDR3 spans 17 residues. CDR3 in amino acids: CACDAAGGYAPTDKLIF. CDR3 sequence (DNA): TGTGCCTGTGACGCGGCTGGGGGATACGCTCCCACCGATAAACTCATCTTT.

This clone is medium-sized within its sample. The V gene is TRDV2, the J gene TRDJ1; tentatively, D is TRDD3 (6 bases). This CDR3 has 16 amino acids. V was shortened by 1 base and J by 9 bases, with 23 bases between the two germline ends. CDR1 is GEAIGNYY and CDR2 is EKD in the germline V gene. CDR3 coding DNA: TGTGCCTGTGACACGGTCGGGGATCACCGATCAAGGGAACTCATCTTT. Translating gives CACDTVGDHRSRELIF.

In the case of this clone: This DNA's translation differs at residue 12 from TCRdb's protein, which comes from a much larger clone; a read error is likely, and the protein shown is translated from the DNA. This sequence joins TRDV2 and TRDJ1, with 10 positions matching TRDD3. The CDR3 covers 18 residues. From germline, CDR1 is GEAIGNYY and CDR2 EKD. J lost 6 bases, V lost 0 bases, and 15 bases had no gene match. The CDR3 DNA follows: TGTGCCTGTGACACCGTACTGAGTGGGGGATACATAGGTCATAAACTCATCTTT. Protein: CACDTVLSGGYIGHKLIF.

This clone came up a few times. It is likely a read error: a sequence one base away is far more abundant. V gene TRDV2 combines with J gene TRDJ1, with D possibly being TRDD3 (5 bases). The V and J ends lost 4 bases and 3 bases respectively, with 14 bases between them. Germline CDR1 reads GEAIGNYY; CDR2 reads EKD. This CDR3 is built from 14 residues. CDR3 bases: TGTGCCTGTGAATCCCCGGGGGTCCCCGATAAACTCATCTTT. It translates to CACESPGVPDKLIF.

Remarks on this clone: A far larger clone is a single base away, which makes a read error likely. The identical CDR3 is also encoded by other nucleotide sequences in the sample. The rearrangement joins TRDV2 to TRDJ1; 13 bases match TRDD3. In germline, CDR1 is GEAIGNYY, CDR2 EKD. There are 17 residues in the CDR3. The CDR3 reads CACDTVLGDTGTDKLIF. CDR3 nucleotide sequence: TGTGCCTGTGACACAGTACTGGGGGATACGGGGACCGATAAACTCATATTT.

This clone has a handful of counts. A far larger clone is only one base removed, so a read error is likely. Other DNA sequences from this sample encode an identical CDR3 as well. As DNA, the CDR3 is TGCGCCTGTGACACCGTTGGGGGATACCCCGATAAACTCATCTTT. It is translated as CACDTVGGYPDKLIF. The rearrangement links TRDV2 to TRDJ1, with 10 positions matching TRDD3. There are 15 residues in the CDR3. CDR1 is GEAIGNYY and CDR2 is EKD in the germline V gene.

This clone was detected many times. With only one base between it and a far larger clone, this is likely a read error. The V call is TRDV2, the J call TRDJ1, with 7 nucleotides matching TRDD3. The CDR3 is made up of 15 amino acids. In germline, CDR1 is GEAIGNYY, CDR2 EKD. The CDR3 here is CACGTLGENTDKLIF. CDR3 nucleotide sequence: TGTGCCTGTGGCACCTTGGGGGAAAACACCGATAAACTCATCTTT.

This clone counts as medium-sized. A far bigger clonotype differs at one base, so this is likely a read error. Other nucleotide sequences in the sample specify the same CDR3. The gene calls are TRDV2 and TRDJ1; TRDD3 aligns across 10 bases. This CDR3 comprises 18 residues. Germline values: CDR1 GEAIGNYY, CDR2 EKD. The CDR3 is CACDDLLGDSQYTDKLIF. The CDR3 coding sequence is TGTGCCTGTGACGACCTACTGGGGGATTCCCAGTACACCGATAAGCTCATCTTT.

Only a few counts were recorded for this clone. TCRdb's protein, taken from a much larger clone, differs from this DNA's translation at residue 8, likely owing to a read error; the protein displayed comes from the DNA. The chain combines TRDV2 with TRDJ1; tentative D call: TRDD1 (5 bases). CDR1 and CDR2 from the germline V gene are GEAIGNYY and EKD. V was shortened by 1 base and J by 2 bases, with 7 bases between the two germline ends. This CDR3 region has 13 residues. Here the CDR3 reads CACDTIGTDKLIF. CDR3 bases: TGTGCCTGTGACACAATAGGGACCGATAAACTCATCTTT.

The table lists this clone with a few counts. The protein TCRdb gives is from a much larger clone and does not agree with this DNA's translation at residue 3, likely a read error; the protein shown here comes from the DNA. The gene calls are TRDV2 and TRDJ3, with 9 bases aligning to TRDD3. This CDR3 is built from 20 residues. Germline values: CDR1 GEAIGNYY, CDR2 EKD. Here the CDR3 DNA reads TGTGCCCGTGACACAGCTTCTGGGGGATTCGTATCCTGGGACACCCGACAGATGTTTTTC. It translates to CARDTASGGFVSWDTRQMFF.

This clone has more than one count but fewer than ten. The translation of this DNA and the TCRdb protein of a much larger clone differ at residue 5, probably owing to a read error; the protein shown here is translated from the DNA. This chain links TRDV2 with TRDJ1; 11 nucleotides line up with TRDD3. The CDR3 totals 18 residues. Per germline, CDR1 GEAIGNYY and CDR2 EKD. The V segment lost 3 bases and the J segment 0 bases; nucleotides outside the gene matches: 11. The CDR3 coding sequence is TGTGCCTGTGACGCTATGATGGGGGATACGCAATACACCGATAAACTCATCTTT. It translates to CACDAMMGDTQYTDKLIF.

As concerns this clone: The protein in TCRdb stems from a much larger clone and differs at residue 10 from this DNA's translation, likely a read error; here the protein is translated from the DNA. This chain uses TRDV2 with TRDJ1, with 7 bases aligning to TRDD3. The CDR3 spans 14 residues. Germline CDR1 and CDR2: GEAIGNYY and EKD. The V gene end was trimmed by 4 bases and the J gene end by 7 bases; junction bases not matched to a gene: 11. CDR3 amino acids: CACESLGVPGKLIF. The DNA for the CDR3 is TGTGCCTGTGAATCCCTGGGGGTCCCCGGTAAACTCATCTTT.

Details on this clone: A read error is the likely source, as a far larger clone sits one nucleotide away. Other DNA sequences within the sample encode an identical CDR3. This rearrangement joins TRDV2 to TRDJ1; D is possibly TRDD3 (6 bases). Germline loops: CDR1 GEAIGNYY, CDR2 EKD. The germline V and J ends were trimmed by 0 bases and 0 bases, with 19 bases remaining between them. CDR3 length: 18 residues. For the CDR3, the DNA is TGTGCCTGTGACACCGTCCGGGATAAAAGGATGTACACCGATAAACTCATCTTT. Translating gives CACDTVRDKRMYTDKLIF.

As for this clone: A read error likely explains this, since a far larger clone differs by one base. The chain employs TRDV2 and TRDJ1; D unclear. This CDR3 region has 16 residues. From germline, CDR1 is GEAIGNYY and CDR2 EKD. Deletions cut 3 bases from V and 1 base from J, with 17 bases between. The CDR3 is CACDGFGTRGTDKLIF. The CDR3 region has the DNA TGTGCCTGTGACGGCTTTGGCACAAGGGGCACCGATAAACTCATCTTT.

Points on this clone: A read error is likely here: a far larger clone is one base away. The same CDR3 can be traced to other DNA sequences in this sample. CDR3: CACDTVRDKRMYTDKLIF. The CDR3 coding sequence is TGTGCCTGTGACACCGTCCGGGATAAGCGGATGTACACCGATAAACTCATCTTT. This rearrangement joins TRDV2 to TRDJ1; possibly TRDD3 for D (6 bases). This CDR3 is built from 18 residues. The V and J ends lost 0 bases and 0 bases respectively, with 19 bases between them. The germline V gene encodes CDR1 GEAIGNYY and CDR2 EKD.

This clone was counted only a few times. This is likely an artifact of a read error, given a far larger clone one base away. The chain combines TRDV2 with TRDJ1; 7 nucleotides agree with TRDD3. Germline V gene data show CDR1 as GEAIGNYY and CDR2 as EKD. This CDR3 is 15 amino acids long. CDR3 nucleotide sequence: TGTGCCTGTAACACCTTGGGGGAAAACACCGATAAACTCATCTTT. Translation gives CACNTLGENTDKLIF.